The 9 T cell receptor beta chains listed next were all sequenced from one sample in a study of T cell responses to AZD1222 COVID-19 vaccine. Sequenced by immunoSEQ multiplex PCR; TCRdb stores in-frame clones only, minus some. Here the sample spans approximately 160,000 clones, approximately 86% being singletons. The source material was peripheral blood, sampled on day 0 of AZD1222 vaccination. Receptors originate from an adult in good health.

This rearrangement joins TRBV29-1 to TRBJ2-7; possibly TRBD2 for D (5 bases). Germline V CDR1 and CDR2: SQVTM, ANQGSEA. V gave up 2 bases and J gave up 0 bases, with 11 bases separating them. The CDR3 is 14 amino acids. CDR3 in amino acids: CSVESGQSSYEQYF. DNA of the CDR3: TGCAGCGTTGAAAGCGGCCAGAGCTCCTACGAGCAGTACTTC.

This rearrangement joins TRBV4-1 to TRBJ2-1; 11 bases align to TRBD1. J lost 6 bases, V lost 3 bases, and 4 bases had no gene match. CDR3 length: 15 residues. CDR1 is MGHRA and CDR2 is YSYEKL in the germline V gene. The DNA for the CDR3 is TGCGCCAGCAGCCACGCCGGGACAGGGGGCAATGAGCAGTTCTTC. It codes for CASSHAGTGGNEQFF.

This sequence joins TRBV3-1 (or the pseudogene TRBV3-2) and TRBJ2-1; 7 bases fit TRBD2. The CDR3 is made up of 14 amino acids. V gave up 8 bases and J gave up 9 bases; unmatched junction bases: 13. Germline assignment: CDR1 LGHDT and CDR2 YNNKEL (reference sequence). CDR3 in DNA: TGTGCCAGCGTCCAGGGCGGGAGTTCACTTGAGCAGTTCTTC. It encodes CASVQGGSSLEQFF.

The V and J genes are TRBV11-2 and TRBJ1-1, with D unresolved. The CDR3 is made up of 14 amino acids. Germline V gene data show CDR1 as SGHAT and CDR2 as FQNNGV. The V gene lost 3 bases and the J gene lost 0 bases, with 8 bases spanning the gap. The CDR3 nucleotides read TGTGCCAGCAGCTTTCGACCTCTGAACACTGAAGCTTTCTTT. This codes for CASSFRPLNTEAFF.

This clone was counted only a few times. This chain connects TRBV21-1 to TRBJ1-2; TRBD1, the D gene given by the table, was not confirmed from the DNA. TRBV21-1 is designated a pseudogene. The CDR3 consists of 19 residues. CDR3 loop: CASSPFRDRGQVPPYGYTF. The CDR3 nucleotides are TGTGCCAGCAGCCCCTTCCGGGACAGGGGGCAAGTCCCACCCTATGGCTACACCTTC.

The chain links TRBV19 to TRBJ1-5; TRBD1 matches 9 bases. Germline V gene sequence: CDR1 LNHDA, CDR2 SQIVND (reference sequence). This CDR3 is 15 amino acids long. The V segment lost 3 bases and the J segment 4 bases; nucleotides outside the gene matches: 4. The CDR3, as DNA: TGTGCCAGTAGTATGGACAGGGGACCTAATCAGCCCCAGCATTTT. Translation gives CASSMDRGPNQPQHF. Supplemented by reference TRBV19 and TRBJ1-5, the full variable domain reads DGGITQSPKYLFRKEGQNVTLSCEQNLNHDAMYWYRQDPGQGLRLIYYSQIVNDFQKGDIAEGYSVSREKKESFPLTVTSAQKNPTAFYLCASSMDRGPNQPQHFGDGTRLSIL.

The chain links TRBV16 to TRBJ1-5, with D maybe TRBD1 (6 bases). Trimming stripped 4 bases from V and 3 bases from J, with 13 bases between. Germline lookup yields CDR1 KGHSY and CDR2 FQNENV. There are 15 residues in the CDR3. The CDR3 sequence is CASSPARGTNQPQHF. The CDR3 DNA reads TGTGCCAGCAGCCCCGCTAGGGGGACCAATCAGCCCCAGCATTTT.

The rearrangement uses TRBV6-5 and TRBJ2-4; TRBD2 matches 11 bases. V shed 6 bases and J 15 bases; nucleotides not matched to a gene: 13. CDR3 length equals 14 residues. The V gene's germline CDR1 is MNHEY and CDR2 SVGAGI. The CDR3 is CASRGGTSGGIGYF. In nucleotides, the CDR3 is TGTGCCAGCAGGGGAGGGACTAGCGGAGGGATTGGGTACTTC.

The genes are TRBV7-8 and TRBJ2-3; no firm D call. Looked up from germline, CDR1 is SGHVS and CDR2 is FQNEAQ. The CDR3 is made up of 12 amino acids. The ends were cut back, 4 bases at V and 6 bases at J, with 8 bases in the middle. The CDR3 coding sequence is TGTGCCAGCAGCTCTCATGCCGATACGCAGTATTTT. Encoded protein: CASSSHADTQYF.